The 30 T cell receptor beta chains below were found in one sample sequenced in a study of T cell clonality in common variable immunodeficiency. Profiling relied on immunoSEQ multiplex PCR, and the TCRdb table lists in-frame clones only, not all of them. This sample comprises over 55,000 clones, none seen once only. The sequenced material came from peripheral blood mononuclear cells. Every receptor here comes from a person aged 18 to 70 in good health.

Ten or more counts support this clone. The read stops 3 residues short of the end of the CDR3; the missing end is completed from the germline J gene. This chain joins TRBV5-4 and TRBJ2-1; D ambiguous. Germline loops: CDR1 SGHNT, CDR2 YYREEE (reference sequence). CDR3 length: 15 amino acids. V was pared by 2 bases and J by 0 bases, with 9 bases between. CDR3: CASSLGFGSYNEQFF. The DNA read from the CDR3 is TGTGCCAGCAGCTTAGGGTTTGGCTCCTACAATGAG.

In its sample, this clone was seen many times. The read ends 3 residues before the CDR3 terminus; that terminus is restored from the germline J gene. The chain employs TRBV5-1 and TRBJ1-1; no definite D call. This CDR3 spans 13 amino acids. Germline lookup yields CDR1 SGHRS and CDR2 YFSETQ. Trimming shortened V by 2 bases and J by 1 base, and 6 bases separated the two germline ends. The CDR3 loop reads CASSLHENTEAFF. Incomplete CDR3 DNA: TGCGCCAGCAGCTTACACGAGAACACTGAA.

This clone showed up just a few times. The CDR3 end is not reached by the read, which stops 3 residues before it; the germline J gene fills it in. This chain links TRBV7-9 with TRBJ2-1, with D possibly being TRBD2 (6 bases). The CDR3 is made up of 15 amino acids. The germline CDR1 and CDR2 sequences are SEHNR and FQNEAQ (reference sequence). Trimming shortened V by 6 bases and J by 5 bases, and 17 bases separated the two germline ends. CDR3 DNA (partial): TGTGCCAGCAGTACGAGCGGGTCCGACCACAATGAG. The encoded protein is CASSTSGSDHNE. The whole CDR3 sequence reads CASSTSGSDHNEQFF.

This clone has only a few counts. CDR3 DNA (partial): TGCAGTGCTAGGGTACCGGGACTAGCGAATGACGACTACAATGAG. This encodes CSARVPGLANDDYNE. The whole CDR3 protein reads CSARVPGLANDDYNEQFF. The chain combines TRBV20-1 with TRBJ2-1; TRBD2 matches 10 bases. The read halts 3 residues ahead of the CDR3 end, with the missing end drawn from the germline J gene. V lost 3 bases and J lost 3; bases outside the gene matches: 14. CDR1 DFQATT and CDR2 SNEGSKA come from the germline V gene (reference sequence). The CDR3 has 18 amino acids.

This clone showed up many times. The CDR3 end lies 3 residues beyond the end of the read and is filled in from the germline J gene. The same CDR3 also results from other DNA sequences found in this sample. V gene TRBV20-1 combines with J gene TRBJ2-7; 13 bases agree with TRBD2. Losses at the gene ends were 5 bases for V and 3 bases for J; bases not matched to a gene: 4. Per the germline V gene, CDR1 is DFQATT and CDR2 is SNEGSKA (reference sequence). The CDR3 has 14 residues. The part of the CDR3 DNA that was read is TGCAGTGCTCTCCGGACTAGCGGGAGCTACGAG. Encoded protein: CSALRTSGSYE. The entire CDR3 sequence reads CSALRTSGSYEQYF.

This clone was seen many times. The CDR3 end lies 3 residues beyond the end of the read and is filled in from the germline J gene. The genes are TRBV9 and TRBJ2-1; 10 bases map to TRBD2. This CDR3 is built from 15 residues. J was trimmed by 8 bases and V by 4 bases; bases with no gene match: 9. The germline V gene encodes CDR1 SGDLS and CDR2 YYNGEE. CDR3: CASSPTSGNVDEQFF. The sequenced CDR3 bases are TGTGCCAGCAGCCCTACTAGCGGGAATGTCGATGAG.

This clone was counted at least ten times. The read ends 3 residues shy of where the CDR3 ends; the end is completed using the germline J gene. V usage is TRBV5-5 and J usage is TRBJ2-1, with 11 nucleotides matching TRBD2. The trim removed 4 bases at V and 9 bases at J, leaving 6 bases unmatched. Germline assignment: CDR1 SGHKS and CDR2 YYEKEE (reference sequence). The CDR3 covers 14 residues. This CDR3 reads CASSVTSGASEQFF. The CDR3 DNA, read in part, is TGTGCCAGCAGCGTGACTAGCGGGGCGAGTGAG.

This clone has more than one count but fewer than ten. The CDR3 extends 3 residues past the end of the read, so its final part is completed from the germline J gene. This chain connects TRBV6-1 to TRBJ2-1, with 11 bases identical to TRBD2. The CDR3 sequence is 15 residues long. Germline CDR1 and CDR2: MNHNS and SASEGT. The V and J ends lost 4 bases and 7 bases, in that order; junction bases with no gene match: 6. CDR3 loop: CASSGQTSGNNEQFF. The sequenced part of the CDR3 DNA is TGTGCCAGCAGTGGCCAGACTAGCGGGAATAATGAG.

This clone was counted ten times or more. The read comes to an end 3 residues before the CDR3 does, leaving the germline J gene to fill in the end. The sample contains more than one DNA sequence encoding this CDR3. V is TRBV7-9 and J is TRBJ1-4; D remains unclear. CDR3 length equals 15 residues. From germline, CDR1 is SEHNR and CDR2 FQNEAQ (reference sequence). Trimming removed 5 bases from V and 0 bases from J, with 10 bases in between. Partial CDR3 DNA: TGTGCCAGCAGCGTCCACCGGTCAACTAATGAAAAA. Protein product: CASSVHRSTNEK. The CDR3 reads in full as CASSVHRSTNEKLFF.

The sample holds many counts of this clone. The CDR3 end falls 3 residues outside the read, so it is completed with the germline J gene. The chain joins TRBV5-6 to TRBJ2-4, with D possibly matching TRBD1 (5 bases). Germline lookup yields CDR1 SGHDT and CDR2 YYEEEE. This CDR3 spans 13 amino acids. Trimming removed 1 base at V and 4 bases at J, with 6 bases between. The CDR3 region is CASSLQGKNIQYF. The DNA read from the CDR3 is TGTGCCAGCAGCTTGCAGGGAAAAAACATT.

At least ten counts were recorded for this clone. The read terminates 3 residues ahead of where the CDR3 ends, so the germline J gene completes it. This rearrangement joins TRBV20-1 to TRBJ1-1; tentative D call: TRBD1 (5 bases). The V gene's germline CDR1 is DFQATT and CDR2 SNEGSKA (reference sequence). This CDR3 region has 13 residues. The V end lost 2 bases, the J end lost 3 bases, and 10 bases lay between the germline ends. CDR3 DNA (partial): TGCAGTGCTAGAAGGGCGGGGGACACTGAA. Amino acid sequence: CSARRAGDTE. The full CDR3 protein is CSARRAGDTEAFF.

This clone has at least ten counts. The read stops 3 residues short of the end of the CDR3; the missing end is completed from the germline J gene. The rearrangement joins TRBV19 to TRBJ2-5; TRBD1 matches 11 bases. J lost 2 bases, V lost 5 bases, and 7 bases had no gene match. CDR3 length: 16 amino acids. Germline-derived CDR1 and CDR2 are LNHDA and SQIVND (reference sequence). The CDR3 sequence: CASSSRTGGFQETQYF. The sequenced CDR3 bases are TGTGCCAGTAGTTCGAGGACAGGGGGCTTTCAAGAGACC.

This clone has more than one count but fewer than ten. Read coverage stops 3 residues before the CDR3 terminus; the germline J gene supplies the remainder. The chain is built from TRBV18 and TRBJ2-7, with 7 bases identical to TRBD1. The CDR3 length is 14 residues. The V gene end was trimmed by 0 bases and the J gene end by 5 bases; junction bases not matched to a gene: 4. CDR1 is KGHSH and CDR2 is LQKENI in the germline V gene. CDR3 in amino acids: CASSPPTGQNEQYF. CDR3 DNA (partial): TGTGCCAGCTCACCACCGACGGGACAGAACGAG.

This clone was counted at least ten times. With the read ending 3 residues before the CDR3 end, the germline J gene is used to fill in that end. V is TRBV20-1 and J is TRBJ2-7; TRBD2 aligns across 8 bases. Germline V gene data show CDR1 as DFQATT and CDR2 as SNEGSKA (reference sequence). V was clipped by 3 bases and J by 2 bases; unmatched bases: 6. The CDR3 is 14 residues long. CDR3 DNA, as far as it was read: TGCAGTGCTAGTGCTGAGGGACTAGCCTACGAG. Translating it yields CSASAEGLAYE. The whole CDR3 is CSASAEGLAYEQYF.

This clone showed up many times. The CDR3 is cut off 3 residues early in the read; its end comes from the germline J gene. This chain connects TRBV29-1 to TRBJ1-2; a weak D match, TRBD1 (5 bases). The length of the CDR3 is 11 residues. Germline CDR1 and CDR2: SQVTM and ANQGSEA. CDR3 residues: CSAPGVGGYTF. The covered CDR3 bases are TGCAGCGCCCCGGGGGTGGGAGGC. The variable domain in full, with the rest retrieved from reference TRBV29-1 and TRBJ1-2, is SAVISQKPSRDICQRGTSLTIQCQVDSQVTMMFWYRQQPGQSLTLIATANQGSEATYESGFVIDKFPISRPNLTFSTLTVSNMSPEDSSIYLCSAPGVGGYTFGSGTRLTVV.

This clone was recorded many times. Read sequence stops 3 residues before the CDR3 end, and the germline J gene provides the missing end. The rearrangement links TRBV18 to TRBJ2-3; a weak D match, TRBD1 (5 bases). Germline V gives CDR1 KGHSH, CDR2 LQKENI. Trimming took off 5 bases at V and 4 bases at J, with 16 bases between the two ends. The CDR3 covers 15 residues. CDR3 amino acids: CASSSTGARPDTQYF. The covered CDR3 bases are TGTGCCAGCTCATCAACAGGAGCTCGGCCAGATACG.

This clone was found many times. The CDR3 end lies 3 residues beyond the end of the read and is filled in from the germline J gene. The chain is built from TRBV28 and TRBJ2-5; 7 positions match TRBD2. This CDR3 contains 16 residues. From germline, CDR1 is MDHEN and CDR2 SYDVKM. The V and J ends lost 4 bases and 5 bases, in that order; junction bases with no gene match: 13. Incomplete CDR3 DNA: TGTGCCAGCAGTTCGTCGAAGCGGGATGAGGGTGAGACC. The encoded protein is CASSSSKRDEGET. The entire CDR3 sequence reads CASSSSKRDEGETQYF.

This clone was detected ten times or more. One end of the junction varies from germline; a read error may be responsible. The read halts 3 residues ahead of the CDR3 end, with the missing end drawn from the germline J gene. V is TRBV4-2 and J is TRBJ2-1, with 9 bases fitting TRBD2. Germline values: CDR1 LGHNA, CDR2 YNFKEQ. The CDR3 has 18 amino acids. CDR3 DNA (partial): TGCGCCAGCAGCCAAGATGCCCTAGCGGGACGCTCCTACAATGAG. This codes for CASSQDALAGRSYNE. The whole CDR3 protein is CASSQDALAGRSYNEQFF.

The table lists this clone with a few counts. The read falls 3 residues short of the CDR3 end, and the missing part is taken from the germline J gene. The chain carries TRBV19 and TRBJ1-2; D remains ambiguous. Germline-derived CDR1 and CDR2 are LNHDA and SQIVND (reference sequence). The CDR3 has 17 residues. The CDR3 spells CASSPGTSGAAYNDYTF. Incomplete CDR3 DNA: TGTGCCAGTAGTCCCGGTACTAGCGGTGCGGCCTACAATGAC.

This clone occurred many times. Read sequence stops 3 residues before the CDR3 end, and the germline J gene provides the missing end. The rearrangement links TRBV18 to TRBJ1-5, with D possibly matching TRBD1 (5 bases). This CDR3 comprises 14 residues. Germline-derived CDR1 and CDR2 are KGHSH and LQKENI. Trimming stripped 4 bases from V and 0 bases from J, with 7 bases between. The sequenced part of the CDR3 DNA is TGTGCCAGCTCACTAGGACATAGCAATCAGCCC. Amino acids: CASSLGHSNQP. The whole CDR3 protein is CASSLGHSNQPQHF. The entire variable domain, with the rest obtained from reference TRBV18 and TRBJ1-5, is as follows: NAGVMQNPRHLVRRRGQEARLRCSPMKGHSHVYWYRQLPEEGLKFMVYLQKENIIDESGMPKERFSAEFPKEGPSILRIQQVVRGDSAAYFCASSLGHSNQPQHFGDGTRLSIL.

In its sample, this clone was seen many times. The sequenced fragment ends 3 residues before the CDR3 boundary, so the rest is inferred from the germline J gene. The sample holds other DNA sequences that translate to the same CDR3. The gene calls are TRBV7-8 and TRBJ1-2, with 7 bases that match TRBD1. Germline-derived CDR1 and CDR2 are SGHVS and FQNEAQ. With 4 bases clipped from V and 5 bases from J, the junction kept 10 bases outside the gene matches. The CDR3 has 15 residues. This chain's CDR3 is CASSSNRDRLYGYTF. The CDR3 DNA, read in part, is TGTGCCAGCAGCTCGAACCGGGACAGACTTTATGGC.

This clone has ten or more counts. The read comes to an end 3 residues before the CDR3 does, leaving the germline J gene to fill in the end. V usage is TRBV20-1 and J usage is TRBJ1-5, with TRBD1 as a possible D gene (5 bases). Germline V gene sequence: CDR1 DFQATT, CDR2 SNEGSKA (reference sequence). This CDR3 has 14 amino acids. V dropped 4 bases and J dropped 0 bases, with 10 bases sitting between them. Partial CDR3 DNA: TGCAGTGCTAAGGCAGGGAGTAGCAATCAGCCC. The encoded protein is CSAKAGSSNQP. The full CDR3 is CSAKAGSSNQPQHF.

This clone was observed many times. The missing CDR3 end, 3 residues past where the read stops, is filled in from the germline J gene. The chain joins TRBV5-1 to TRBJ2-5, with D perhaps given as TRBD1 or TRBD2 (7 bases each). Trimming stripped 3 bases from V and 5 bases from J, with 14 bases between. The CDR3 has 14 residues. The germline gives CDR1 SGHRS, CDR2 YFSETQ. Partial CDR3 DNA: TGCGCCAGCAGCTCGACAGGGAGGGAGGAGACC. Amino acid sequence: CASSSTGREET. The whole CDR3 sequence reads CASSSTGREETQYF.

This clone was counted only a few times. The CDR3 is cut off 3 residues early in the read; its end comes from the germline J gene. This rearrangement joins TRBV19 to TRBJ1-6; D remains ambiguous. V shed 5 bases and J shed 9 bases, with 8 bases lying between them. Germline CDR1 LNHDA, CDR2 SQIVND (reference sequence). The CDR3 totals 12 residues. Incomplete CDR3 DNA: TGTGCCAGTAGTGAGGGCCCTTCACCC. Encoded protein: CASSEGPSP. The full-length CDR3 reads as CASSEGPSPLHF.

This clone was seen ten or more times. The read gets to within 3 residues of the CDR3 end, and the germline J gene fills in the rest. The chain carries TRBV19 and TRBJ2-2; 7 positions match TRBD2. This CDR3 is built from 14 residues. V lost 7 bases and J lost 6; bases outside the gene matches: 8. CDR1 LNHDA and CDR2 SQIVND come from the germline V gene (reference sequence). The CDR3 sequence: CASTSAGVPGELFF. The sequenced part of the CDR3 DNA is TGTGCCAGTACAAGCGCGGGAGTGCCCGGGGAG.

There are many counts of this clone. Read data end 3 residues before the CDR3 end; the end is taken from the germline J gene. The genes are TRBV10-1 and TRBJ2-1; 10 nucleotides line up with TRBD2. Germline assignment: CDR1 WNHNN and CDR2 SYGVQD (reference sequence). CDR3 size: 14 residues. V lost 4 bases to trimming and J lost 7 bases; unmatched junction nucleotides: 4. The CDR3 loop is CASSASGSGNEQFF. Partial CDR3 DNA: TGCGCCAGCAGTGCTAGCGGGAGCGGTAATGAG.

In its sample, this clone was seen many times. From the germline J gene comes the end of the CDR3, since the read stops 3 residues before it. The chain uses TRBV18 and TRBJ2-4, with D perhaps matching TRBD2 (6 bases). Trimming pared 5 bases from V and 1 base from J, leaving 12 bases between. From germline, CDR1 is KGHSH and CDR2 LQKENI. The CDR3 is 15 residues long. Here the CDR3 reads CASSARGTAKNIQYF. The CDR3 DNA, read in part, is TGTGCCAGCTCAGCCCGGGGGACGGCCAAAAACATT.

This clone was counted many times. The DNA ends 3 residues before the CDR3 does, and the rest of the CDR3 is filled in from the germline J gene. The chain has TRBV19 and TRBJ2-5; 10 bases are a match to TRBD2. With V trimmed by 9 bases and J by 0 bases, 13 bases remained unmatched. The length of the CDR3 is 17 residues. Per germline, CDR1 LNHDA and CDR2 SQIVND (reference sequence). CDR3 region: CARGPRLAGVHQETQYF. The sequenced CDR3 bases are TGTGCCAGGGGACCGAGGCTAGCGGGAGTGCACCAAGAGACC.

In this sample, this clone turned up many times. The missing CDR3 end, 3 residues past where the read stops, is filled in from the germline J gene. The genes are TRBV5-1 and TRBJ2-3; D perhaps matches TRBD2 (6 bases). The CDR3 loop spans 16 amino acids. V lost 1 base and J 7 bases, leaving 19 bases between the germline ends. Germline-derived CDR1 and CDR2 are SGHRS and YFSETQ. The DNA read from the CDR3 is TGCGCCAGCAGCTTGAGGTCACCACCCGCGGGAAATACG. This sequence encodes CASSLRSPPAGNT. The complete CDR3 reads CASSLRSPPAGNTQYF.

This clone was seen repeatedly, ten times or more. The CDR3 extends 3 residues past the end of the read, so its final part is completed from the germline J gene. The chain is built from TRBV20-1 and TRBJ1-2; D gene ambiguous. Per the germline V gene, CDR1 is DFQATT and CDR2 is SNEGSKA (reference sequence). This CDR3 is built from 12 residues. The CDR3 here is CSARVSSRGYTF. CDR3 DNA, as far as it was read: TGCAGTGCTAGAGTTTCGTCAAGGGGC.